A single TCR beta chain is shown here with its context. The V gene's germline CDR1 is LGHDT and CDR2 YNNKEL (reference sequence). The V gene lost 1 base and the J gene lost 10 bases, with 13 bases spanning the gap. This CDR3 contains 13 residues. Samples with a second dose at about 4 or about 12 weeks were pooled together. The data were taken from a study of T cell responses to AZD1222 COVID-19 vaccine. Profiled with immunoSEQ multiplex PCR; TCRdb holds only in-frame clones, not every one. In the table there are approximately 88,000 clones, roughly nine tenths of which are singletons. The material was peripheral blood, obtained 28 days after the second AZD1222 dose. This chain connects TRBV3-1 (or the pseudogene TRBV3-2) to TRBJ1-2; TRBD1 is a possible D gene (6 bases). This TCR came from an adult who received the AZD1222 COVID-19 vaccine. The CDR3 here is CASSQANGQYYTF. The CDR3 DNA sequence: TGTGCCAGCAGCCAAGCAAACGGACAGTACTACACCTTC.